This TCR beta chain was recovered during a study of blood T cell repertoires in COVID-19 (dated by TCRdb to 2019 to 2021). In the study overall: The collaborator samples originated in the United States, Italy and Spain and spanned the acute and convalescent phases of COVID-19. The material from the prospective study consisted of cDNA or gDNA derived from T cells, B-cell-depleted T cells, or PBMCs. The dataset comprised deeply sampled blood TCRbeta repertoires from subjects exposed to, actively infected with, or recovered from COVID-19. The repertoires were made available in a free public database intended to serve as a resource for research on the immune response to SARS-CoV-2. Samples came from the ongoing ImmuneRACE study (first 160 participants) plus 1,254 subjects from 6 global collaborators. A de-identified subject ID, COVID-19 status, age in years and sex were almost always included in the sample metadata. Where HLA class I and class II types were available, the types were taken from metadata supplied by the sample provider, not from assay-based typing. The research as a whole found: How much clinical and demographic metadata was included differed by source and by participant, and the metadata was provided uncurated.

In the prospective study, participants were about 18 to 95 years old, resided in 25 or so geographic areas of the United States, and were enrolled through a virtual design. In the prospective study, cohorts were assigned on the basis of participant-reported clinical history obtained from a screening survey and a study questionnaire. Recovered participants in ImmuneRACE Cohort 3 were defined as having two consecutive negative NP/OP PCR tests, clearance from a healthcare professional, or resolution of symptoms. Each participant in the prospective study had whole blood, serum and a nasopharyngeal or oropharyngeal swab collected by mobile phlebotomists. Additional blood draws and questionnaires over an approximately 2-month period could optionally be provided by prospective study participants. Prospective study blood samples were shipped either frozen or at room temperature before DNA extraction. As concerns this clone: There is no known antigen for this receptor. Base qualities were left out, and no much larger clone turns up one base away.

The germline V and J ends show losses of 8 bases and 8 bases respectively, and no gene match explains 7 bases of the junction. The germline V gene provides CDR1 MNHEY and CDR2 SVGAGI. The CDR3 numbers 14 residues from cysteine through phenylalanine. The CDR3 DNA has 42 bases and is translated from base 1. The immunoSEQ Assay, a bias-controlled multiplex PCR, was used to amplify TCRbeta CDR3 regions from genomic DNA. In the paper's pipeline: The number of nucleated cells in each sample was estimated from the amplification of reference gene primers within the assay. Sequence reads were collapsed and filtered to measure the absolute abundance of every unique TCRbeta CDR3 rearrangement. For each sample, productive Simpson clonality was calculated by taking the square root of Simpson's diversity index across productive rearrangements. TCRdb took this table from immuneACCESS and kept in-frame rearrangements with V and J called. Such tables lack part of the clones; where checked against another copy, unresolved V genes explain under half of the gap, and the rest is unexplained. V and J calls plus clone size are reproduced from that table; the DNA served to infer D and trimming. This sample comprises about 470,000 clones, roughly 87% of them detected only once. In total, the top ten clones hold under 0.85% of the sample.

The chain uses TRBV6-5 and TRBJ1-6, with 9 bases matching TRBD1. Input material: PBMCs or T cells enriched from blood (not recorded which). The TCR sequence derives from a woman younger than 30 who had recovered from COVID-19. The DNA sequence reads TGTGCCAGCGGCTTGGGACAGGGTTATTCACCCCTCCACTTT. Translated, this gives CASGLGQGYSPLHF.